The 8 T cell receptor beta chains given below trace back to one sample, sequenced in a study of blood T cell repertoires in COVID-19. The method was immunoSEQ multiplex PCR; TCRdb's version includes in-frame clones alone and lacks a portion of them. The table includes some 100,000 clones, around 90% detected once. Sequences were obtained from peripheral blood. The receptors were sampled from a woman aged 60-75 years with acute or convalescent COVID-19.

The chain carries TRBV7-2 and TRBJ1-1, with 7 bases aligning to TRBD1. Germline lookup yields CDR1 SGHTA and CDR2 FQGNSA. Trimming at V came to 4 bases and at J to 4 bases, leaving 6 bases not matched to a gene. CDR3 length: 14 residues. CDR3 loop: CASSSWAGGTEAFF. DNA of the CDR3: TGTGCCAGCAGCTCCTGGGCAGGGGGCACTGAAGCTTTCTTT.

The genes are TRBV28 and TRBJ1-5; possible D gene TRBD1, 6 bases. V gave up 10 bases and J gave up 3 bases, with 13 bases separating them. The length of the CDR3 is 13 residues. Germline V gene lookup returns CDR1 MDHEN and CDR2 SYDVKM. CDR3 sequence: CATQQGNNQPQHF. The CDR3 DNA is TGTGCCACCCAACAGGGTAACAATCAGCCCCAGCATTTT.

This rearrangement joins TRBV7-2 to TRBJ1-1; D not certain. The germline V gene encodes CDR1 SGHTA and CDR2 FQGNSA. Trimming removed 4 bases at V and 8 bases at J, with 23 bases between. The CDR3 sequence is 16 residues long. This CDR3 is CASSSALGPSLAEAFF. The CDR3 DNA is TGTGCCAGCAGCTCTGCGCTGGGCCCCTCACTGGCCGAAGCTTTCTTT. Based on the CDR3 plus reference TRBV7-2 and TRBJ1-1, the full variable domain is GAGVSQSPSNKVTEKGKDVELRCDPISGHTALYWYRQSLGQGLEFLIYFQGNSAPDKSGLPSDRFSAERTGGSVSTLTIQRTQQEDSAVYLCASSSALGPSLAEAFFGQGTRLTVV.

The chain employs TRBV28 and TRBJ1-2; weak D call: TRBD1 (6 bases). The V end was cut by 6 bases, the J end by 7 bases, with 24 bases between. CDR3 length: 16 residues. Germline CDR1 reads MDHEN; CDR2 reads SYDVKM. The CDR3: CASRIQGEGGGGGYTF. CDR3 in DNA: TGTGCCAGCAGGATACAAGGGGAGGGGGGAGGCGGTGGCTACACCTTC.

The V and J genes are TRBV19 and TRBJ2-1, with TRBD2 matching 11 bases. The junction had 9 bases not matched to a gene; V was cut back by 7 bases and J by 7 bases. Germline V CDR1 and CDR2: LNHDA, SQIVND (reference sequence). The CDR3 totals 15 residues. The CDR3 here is CASTAGTSGSNEQFF. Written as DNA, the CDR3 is TGTGCCAGTACCGCCGGGACTAGCGGAAGTAATGAGCAGTTCTTC.

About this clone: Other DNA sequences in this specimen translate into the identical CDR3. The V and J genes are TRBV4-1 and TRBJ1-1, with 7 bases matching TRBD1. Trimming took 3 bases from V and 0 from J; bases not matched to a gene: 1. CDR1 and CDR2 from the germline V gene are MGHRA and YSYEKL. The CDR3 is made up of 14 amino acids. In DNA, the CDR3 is TGCGCCAGCAGCCAGGGACAGCTGAACACTGAAGCTTTCTTT. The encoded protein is CASSQGQLNTEAFF.

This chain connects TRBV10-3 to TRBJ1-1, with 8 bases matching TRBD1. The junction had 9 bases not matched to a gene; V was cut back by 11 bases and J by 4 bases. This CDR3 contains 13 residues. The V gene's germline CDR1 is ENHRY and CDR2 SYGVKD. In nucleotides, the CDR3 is TGTGCCGCGCAGGGGGCGGGGGCCACTGAAGCTTTCTTT. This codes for CAAQGAGATEAFF.

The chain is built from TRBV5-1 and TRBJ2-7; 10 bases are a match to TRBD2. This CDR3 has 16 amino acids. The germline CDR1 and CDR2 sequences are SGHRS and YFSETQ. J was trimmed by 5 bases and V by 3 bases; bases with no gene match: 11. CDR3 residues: CASSSNPGTSANEQYF. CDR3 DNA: TGCGCCAGCAGCTCGAACCCCGGGACTAGCGCGAACGAGCAGTACTTC.